One T cell receptor (beta chain) is described in this entry. The data were obtained in a study of T cells after yellow fever vaccination. CDR1 SGHKS and CDR2 YYEKEE come from the germline V gene (reference sequence). J gave up 6 bases and V 5 bases, and 2 bases lay outside the gene matches. This CDR3 has 13 residues. TCRdb re-called the 5' RACE reads with MiXCR, one entry per CDR3 protein. Of about 99,000 distinct CDR3 sequences in the sample, roughly 5.8% are singletons; the top ten hold 35% to 45%. The receptor was isolated from a man aged 18 to 30 who received the YFV17D yellow fever vaccine. The rearrangement joins TRBV5-5 to TRBJ2-2, with TRBD1 matching 9 bases. Specimen: CD8+ T cells sorted from PBMCs, collected 10 days after the yellow fever booster vaccination. CDR3 region: CASSWTGAGELFF. CDR3 bases: TGTGCCAGCAGTTGGACAGGGGCCGGGGAGCTGTTTTTT.